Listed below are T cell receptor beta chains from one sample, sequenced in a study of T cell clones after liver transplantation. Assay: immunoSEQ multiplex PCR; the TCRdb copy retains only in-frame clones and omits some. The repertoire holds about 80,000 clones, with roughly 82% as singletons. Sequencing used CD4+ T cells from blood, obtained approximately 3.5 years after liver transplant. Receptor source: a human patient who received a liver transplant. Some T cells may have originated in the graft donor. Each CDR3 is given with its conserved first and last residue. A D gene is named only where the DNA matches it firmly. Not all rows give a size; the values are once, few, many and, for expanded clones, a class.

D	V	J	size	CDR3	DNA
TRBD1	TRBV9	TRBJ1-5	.	CASSVDGTVNQPQHF	TGTGCCAGCAGCGTAGATGGGACAGTCAATCAGCCCCAGCATTTT
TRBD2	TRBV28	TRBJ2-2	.	CASSLLGGRATGELFF	TGTGCCAGCAGTTTATTGGGCGGGAGGGCCACCGGGGAGCTGTTTTTT
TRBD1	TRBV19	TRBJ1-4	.	CASSTRDRVNEKLFF	TGTGCCAGTAGTACGAGGGACAGGGTTAATGAAAAACTGTTTTTT
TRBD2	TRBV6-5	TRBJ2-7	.	CASSKTSGSIYEQYF	TGTGCCAGCAGCAAAACTAGCGGGAGTATCTACGAGCAGTACTTC
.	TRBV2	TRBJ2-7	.	CASSEKGYEQYF	TGTGCCAGCAGTGAGAAAGGCTACGAGCAGTACTTC
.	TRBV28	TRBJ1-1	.	CASTTLTQGGTEAFF	TGTGCCAGCACCACCCTGACACAGGGTGGCACTGAAGCTTTCTTT
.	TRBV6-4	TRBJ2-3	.	CASSSNSGDTQYF	TGTGCCAGCAGCTCCAACTCCGGCGATACGCAGTATTTT
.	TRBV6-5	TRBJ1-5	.	CASSPDSPNQPQHF	TGTGCCAGCAGTCCAGACAGCCCTAATCAGCCCCAGCATTTT
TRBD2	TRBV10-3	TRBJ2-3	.	CAIARDSGRANTQYF	TGTGCCATCGCCCGGGACAGCGGGAGGGCAAATACGCAGTATTTT
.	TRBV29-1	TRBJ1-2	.	CSVAQTGYYGYTF	TGCAGCGTTGCCCAGACGGGTTACTATGGCTACACCTTC
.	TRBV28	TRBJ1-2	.	CASSLGTPNYGYTF	TGTGCCAGCAGTTTAGGGACTCCTAACTATGGCTACACCTTC
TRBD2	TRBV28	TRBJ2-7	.	CAIWEAGGPYEQYF	TGTGCCATTTGGGAGGCGGGAGGGCCCTACGAGCAGTACTTC
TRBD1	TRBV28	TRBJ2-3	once	CASSPLGQGITDTQYF	TGTGCCAGCAGTCCCCTGGGACAGGGTATCACAGATACGCAGTATTTT
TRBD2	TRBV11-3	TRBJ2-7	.	CASSRGRAHEQYF	TGTGCCAGCAGTCGCGGGAGGGCCCACGAGCAGTACTTC
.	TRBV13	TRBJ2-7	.	CASSLGGGPYEQYF	TGTGCCAGCAGCTTAGGCGGGGGGCCCTACGAGCAGTACTTC
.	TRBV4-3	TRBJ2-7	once	CASSQVLWGDYEQYF	TGCGCCAGCAGCCAGGTTTTGTGGGGGGACTACGAGCAGTACTTC
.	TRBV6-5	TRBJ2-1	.	CASSYSGAISNEQFF	TGTGCCAGCAGTTACTCCGGGGCGATAAGTAATGAGCAGTTCTTC
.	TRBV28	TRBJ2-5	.	CASTSDRVQETQYF	TGTGCCAGCACCTCCGACCGGGTCCAAGAGACCCAGTACTTC
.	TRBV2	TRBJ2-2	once	CASIGAKGTGELFF	TGTGCCAGCATAGGGGCAAAAGGCACCGGGGAGCTGTTTTTT
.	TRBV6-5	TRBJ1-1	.	CASYMNDRLYTEAFF	TGTGCCAGTTATATGAACGACAGGCTGTACACTGAAGCTTTCTTT
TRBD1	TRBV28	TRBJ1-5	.	CASSGTGAPSQPQHF	TGTGCCAGCAGCGGGACAGGGGCCCCCAGTCAGCCCCAGCATTTT
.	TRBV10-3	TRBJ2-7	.	CAISDPSSAARGEQYF	TGTGCCATCAGTGACCCATCTTCTGCAGCCCGTGGCGAGCAGTACTTC